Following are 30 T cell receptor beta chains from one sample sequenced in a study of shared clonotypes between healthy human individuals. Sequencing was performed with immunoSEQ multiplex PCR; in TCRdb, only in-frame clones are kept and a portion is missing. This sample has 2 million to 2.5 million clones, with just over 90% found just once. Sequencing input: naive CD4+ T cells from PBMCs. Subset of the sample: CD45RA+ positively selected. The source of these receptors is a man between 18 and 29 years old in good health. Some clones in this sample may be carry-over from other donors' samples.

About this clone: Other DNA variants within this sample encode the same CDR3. In nucleotides, the CDR3 is TGTGCCAGCAGTTACAGGGGAGACACTGAAGCTTTCTTT. It translates to CASSYRGDTEAFF. The chain recombines TRBV27 with TRBJ1-1; 7 bases fit TRBD1. Germline V gene sequence: CDR1 MNHEY, CDR2 SMNVEV (reference sequence). The CDR3 runs 13 residues. Unmatched junction bases numbered 2, after V lost 4 bases and J lost 3 bases.

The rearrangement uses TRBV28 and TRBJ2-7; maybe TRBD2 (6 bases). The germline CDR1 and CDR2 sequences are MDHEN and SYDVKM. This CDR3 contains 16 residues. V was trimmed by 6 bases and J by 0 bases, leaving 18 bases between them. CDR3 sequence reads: CASRPPGTLSSYEQYF. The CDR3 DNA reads TGTGCCAGCAGACCCCCCGGGACTTTGAGCTCCTACGAGCAGTACTTC. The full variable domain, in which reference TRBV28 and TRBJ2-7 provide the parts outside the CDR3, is DVKVTQSSRYLVKRTGEKVFLECVQDMDHENMFWYRQDPGLGLRLIYFSYDVKMKEKGDIPEGYSVSREKKERFSLILESASTNQTSMYLCASRPPGTLSSYEQYFGPGTRLTVT.

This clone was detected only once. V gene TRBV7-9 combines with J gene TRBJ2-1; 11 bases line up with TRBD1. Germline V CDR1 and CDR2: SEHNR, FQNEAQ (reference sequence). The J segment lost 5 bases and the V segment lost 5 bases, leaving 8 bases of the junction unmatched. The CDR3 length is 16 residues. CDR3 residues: CASSIGDRGADNEQFF. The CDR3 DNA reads TGTGCCAGCAGCATCGGGGACAGGGGGGCGGACAATGAGCAGTTCTTC.

CDR3 nucleotide sequence: TGTGCCTGGAGTGTCTCCTCGCGGCAGGAGGGGTTTTATAGCAATCAGCCCCAGCATTTT. It is translated as CAWSVSSRQEGFYSNQPQHF. V is TRBV30 and J is TRBJ1-5; the D gene is possibly TRBD1 (5 bases). Germline loops: CDR1 GTSNPN, CDR2 SVGIG (reference sequence). This CDR3 has 20 residues. Trimming left V 0 bases short and J 0 bases short, with 24 bases between.

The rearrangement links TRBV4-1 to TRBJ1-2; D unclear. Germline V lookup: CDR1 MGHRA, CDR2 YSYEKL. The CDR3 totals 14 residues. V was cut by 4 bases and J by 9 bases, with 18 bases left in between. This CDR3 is CASSRLAGSPRYTF. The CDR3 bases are TGCGCCAGCAGCCGCTTGGCGGGAAGTCCCCGCTACACCTTC.

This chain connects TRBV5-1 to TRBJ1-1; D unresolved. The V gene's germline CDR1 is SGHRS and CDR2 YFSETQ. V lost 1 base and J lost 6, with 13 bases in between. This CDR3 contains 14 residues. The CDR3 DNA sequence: TGCGCCAGCAGCTTGCTTCTCAGGCAGGCTGAAGCTTTCTTT. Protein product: CASSLLLRQAEAFF.

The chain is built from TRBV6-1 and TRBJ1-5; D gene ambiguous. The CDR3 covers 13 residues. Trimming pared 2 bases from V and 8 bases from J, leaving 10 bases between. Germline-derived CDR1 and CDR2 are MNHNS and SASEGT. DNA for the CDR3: TGTGCCAGCAGTGAACTCCCCTCGGAGCCCCAGCATTTT. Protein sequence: CASSELPSEPQHF.

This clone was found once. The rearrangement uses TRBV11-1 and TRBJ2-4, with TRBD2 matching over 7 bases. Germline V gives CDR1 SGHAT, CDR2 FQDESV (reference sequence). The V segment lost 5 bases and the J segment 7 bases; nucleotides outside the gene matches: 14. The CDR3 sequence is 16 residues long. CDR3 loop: CASSPPRTGEGNIQYF. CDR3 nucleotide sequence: TGTGCCAGCAGCCCACCCCGGACCGGGGAGGGCAACATTCAGTACTTC.

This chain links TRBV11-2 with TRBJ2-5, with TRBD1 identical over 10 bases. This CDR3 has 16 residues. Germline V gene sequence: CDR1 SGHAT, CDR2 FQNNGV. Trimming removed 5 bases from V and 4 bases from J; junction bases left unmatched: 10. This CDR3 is CASSPDRGRMGETQYF. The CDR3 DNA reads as TGTGCCAGCAGCCCCGACAGGGGGCGGATGGGAGAGACCCAGTACTTC.

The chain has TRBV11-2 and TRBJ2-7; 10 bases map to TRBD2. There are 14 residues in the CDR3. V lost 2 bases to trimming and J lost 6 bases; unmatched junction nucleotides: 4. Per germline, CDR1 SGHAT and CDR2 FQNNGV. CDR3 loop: CASSLTLAGAEQYF. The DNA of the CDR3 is TGTGCCAGCAGCTTAACTCTAGCGGGAGCCGAGCAGTACTTC.

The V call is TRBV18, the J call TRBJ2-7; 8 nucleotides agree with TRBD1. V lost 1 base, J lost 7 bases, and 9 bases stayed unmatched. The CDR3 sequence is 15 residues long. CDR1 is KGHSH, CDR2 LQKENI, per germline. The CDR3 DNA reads TGTGCCAGCTCACCACTGATTACGGGACAGGCGGAGCAGTACTTC. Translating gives CASSPLITGQAEQYF.

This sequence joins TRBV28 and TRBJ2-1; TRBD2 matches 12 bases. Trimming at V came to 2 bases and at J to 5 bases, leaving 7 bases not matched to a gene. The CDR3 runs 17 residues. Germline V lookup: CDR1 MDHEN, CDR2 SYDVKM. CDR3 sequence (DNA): TGTGCCAGCAGTTTACTAGGGGGACTAGCGGGTAACAATGAGCAGTTCTTC. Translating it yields CASSLLGGLAGNNEQFF.

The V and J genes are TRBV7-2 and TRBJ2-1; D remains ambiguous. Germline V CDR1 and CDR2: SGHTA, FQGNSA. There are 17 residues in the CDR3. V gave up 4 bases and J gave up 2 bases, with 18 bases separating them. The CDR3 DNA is TGTGCCAGCAGCTCCGAGCTTGAAGGAGCAACCTACAATGAGCAGTTCTTC. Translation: CASSSELEGATYNEQFF.

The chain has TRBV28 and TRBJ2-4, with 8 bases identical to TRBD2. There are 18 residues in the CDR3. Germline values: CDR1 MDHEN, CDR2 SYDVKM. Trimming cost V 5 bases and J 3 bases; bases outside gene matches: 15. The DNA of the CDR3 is TGTGCCAGCAGTCCGATGGGGGTGGCGGGAGGTATCAAAAACATTCAGTACTTC. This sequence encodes CASSPMGVAGGIKNIQYF. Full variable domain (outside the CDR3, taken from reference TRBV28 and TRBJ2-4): DVKVTQSSRYLVKRTGEKVFLECVQDMDHENMFWYRQDPGLGLRLIYFSYDVKMKEKGDIPEGYSVSREKKERFSLILESASTNQTSMYLCASSPMGVAGGIKNIQYFGAGTRLSVL.

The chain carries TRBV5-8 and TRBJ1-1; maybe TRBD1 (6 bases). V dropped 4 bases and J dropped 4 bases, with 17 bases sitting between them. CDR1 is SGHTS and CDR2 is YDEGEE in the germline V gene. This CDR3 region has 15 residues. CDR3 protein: CASSPGTHSSTEAFF. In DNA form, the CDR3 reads TGTGCCAGCAGCCCTGGGACACATTCGAGCACTGAAGCTTTCTTT.

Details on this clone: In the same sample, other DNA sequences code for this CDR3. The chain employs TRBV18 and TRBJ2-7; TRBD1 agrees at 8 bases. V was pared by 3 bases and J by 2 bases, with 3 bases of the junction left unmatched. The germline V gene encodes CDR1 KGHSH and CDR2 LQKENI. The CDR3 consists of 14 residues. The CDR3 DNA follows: TGTGCCAGCTCACCGGGCAGGGGGCCCTACGAGCAGTACTTC. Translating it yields CASSPGRGPYEQYF.

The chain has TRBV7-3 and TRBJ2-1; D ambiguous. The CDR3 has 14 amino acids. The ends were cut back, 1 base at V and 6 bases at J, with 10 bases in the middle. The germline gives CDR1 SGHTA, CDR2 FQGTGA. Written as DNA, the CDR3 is TGTGCCAGCAGCTTAAGCAGCCTATCCAATGAGCAGTTCTTC. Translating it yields CASSLSSLSNEQFF. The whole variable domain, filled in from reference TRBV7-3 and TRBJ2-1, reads GAGVSQTPSNKVTEKGKYVELRCDPISGHTALYWYRQSLGQGPEFLIYFQGTGAADDSGLPNDRFFAVRPEGSVSTLKIQRTERGDSAVYLCASSLSSLSNEQFFGPGTRLTVL.

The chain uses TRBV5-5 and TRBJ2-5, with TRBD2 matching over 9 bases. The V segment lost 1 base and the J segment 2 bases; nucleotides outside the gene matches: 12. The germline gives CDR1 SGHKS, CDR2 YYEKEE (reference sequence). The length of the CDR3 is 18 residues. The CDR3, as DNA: TGTGCCAGCAGCTTGCGGCTAGCGGGGACTTCGCCTCAAGAGACCCAGTACTTC. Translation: CASSLRLAGTSPQETQYF.

CDR3 sequence reads: CASSFRMRASGWQETQYF. The CDR3 region has the DNA TGTGCCAGCAGTTTCCGCATGCGGGCTAGCGGGTGGCAAGAGACCCAGTACTTC. The chain carries TRBV28 and TRBJ2-5; 8 nucleotides agree with TRBD2. Germline-derived CDR1 and CDR2 are MDHEN and SYDVKM. The CDR3 consists of 18 residues. Losses at the gene ends were 3 bases for V and 2 bases for J; bases not matched to a gene: 14.

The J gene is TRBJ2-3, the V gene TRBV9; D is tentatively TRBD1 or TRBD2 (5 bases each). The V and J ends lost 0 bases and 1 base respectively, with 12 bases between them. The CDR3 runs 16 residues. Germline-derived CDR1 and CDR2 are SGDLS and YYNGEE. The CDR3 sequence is CASSVGSRDRTDTQYF. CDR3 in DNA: TGTGCCAGCAGCGTAGGTTCCCGGGACCGCACAGATACGCAGTATTTT.

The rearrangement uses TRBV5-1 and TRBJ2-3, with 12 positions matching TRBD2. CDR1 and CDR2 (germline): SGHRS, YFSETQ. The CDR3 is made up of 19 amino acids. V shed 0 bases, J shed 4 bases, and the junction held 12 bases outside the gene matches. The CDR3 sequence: CASSLAGRLAGELADTQYF. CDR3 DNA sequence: TGCGCCAGCAGCTTGGCCGGGAGACTAGCGGGAGAGCTCGCAGATACGCAGTATTTT.

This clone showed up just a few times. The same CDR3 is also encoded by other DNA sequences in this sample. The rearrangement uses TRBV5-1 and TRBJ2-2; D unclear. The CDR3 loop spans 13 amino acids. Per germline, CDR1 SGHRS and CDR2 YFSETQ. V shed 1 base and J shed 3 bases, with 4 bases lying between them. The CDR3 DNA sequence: TGCGCCAGCAGCTTGACGGACACCGGGGAGCTGTTTTTT. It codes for CASSLTDTGELFF.

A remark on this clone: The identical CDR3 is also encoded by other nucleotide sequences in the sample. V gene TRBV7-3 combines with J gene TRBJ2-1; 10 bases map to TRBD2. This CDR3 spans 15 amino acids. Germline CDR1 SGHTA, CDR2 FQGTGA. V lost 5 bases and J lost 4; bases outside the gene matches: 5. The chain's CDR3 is CASSPGLAVYNEQFF. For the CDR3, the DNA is TGTGCCAGCAGCCCAGGACTAGCGGTTTACAATGAGCAGTTCTTC.

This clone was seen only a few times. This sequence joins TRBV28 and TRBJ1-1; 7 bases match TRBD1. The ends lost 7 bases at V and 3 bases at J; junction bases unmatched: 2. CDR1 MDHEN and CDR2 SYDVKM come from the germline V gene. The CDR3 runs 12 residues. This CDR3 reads CASKGTDTEAFF. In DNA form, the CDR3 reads TGTGCCAGCAAGGGGACAGACACTGAAGCTTTCTTT. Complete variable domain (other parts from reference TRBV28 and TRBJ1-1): DVKVTQSSRYLVKRTGEKVFLECVQDMDHENMFWYRQDPGLGLRLIYFSYDVKMKEKGDIPEGYSVSREKKERFSLILESASTNQTSMYLCASKGTDTEAFFGQGTRLTVV.

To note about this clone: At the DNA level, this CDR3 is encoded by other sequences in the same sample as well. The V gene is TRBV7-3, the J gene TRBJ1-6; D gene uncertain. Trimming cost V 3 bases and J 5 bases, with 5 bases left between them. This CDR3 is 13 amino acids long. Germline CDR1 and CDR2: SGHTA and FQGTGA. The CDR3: CASSLRNNSPLHF. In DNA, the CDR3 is TGTGCCAGCAGCTTGCGTAATAATTCACCCCTCCACTTT. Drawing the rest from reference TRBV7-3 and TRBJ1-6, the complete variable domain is GAGVSQTPSNKVTEKGKYVELRCDPISGHTALYWYRQSLGQGPEFLIYFQGTGAADDSGLPNDRFFAVRPEGSVSTLKIQRTERGDSAVYLCASSLRNNSPLHFGNGTRLTVT.

The CDR3 here is CASSLDLSPGGYNEQFF. CDR3 DNA: TGTGCCAGCAGCTTAGATTTAAGCCCTGGCGGCTACAATGAGCAGTTCTTC. This chain connects TRBV5-4 to TRBJ2-1; no definite D call. The CDR3 contains 17 residues. The germline V and J ends were trimmed by 2 bases and 3 bases, with 18 bases remaining between them. Looked up from germline, CDR1 is SGHNT and CDR2 is YYREEE (reference sequence). The complete variable domain, with remaining parts taken from reference TRBV5-4 and TRBJ2-1, reads ETGVTQSPTHLIKTRGQQVTLRCSSQSGHNTVSWYQQALGQGPQFIFQYYREEENGRGNFPPRFSGLQFPNYSSELNVNALELDDSALYLCASSLDLSPGGYNEQFFGPGTRLTVL.

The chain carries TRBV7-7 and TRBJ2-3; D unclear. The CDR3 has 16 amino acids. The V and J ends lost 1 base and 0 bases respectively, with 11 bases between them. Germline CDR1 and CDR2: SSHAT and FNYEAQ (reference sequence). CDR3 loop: CASSLGTASSTDTQYF. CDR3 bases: TGTGCCAGCAGCTTAGGAACAGCTTCTAGCACAGATACGCAGTATTTT.

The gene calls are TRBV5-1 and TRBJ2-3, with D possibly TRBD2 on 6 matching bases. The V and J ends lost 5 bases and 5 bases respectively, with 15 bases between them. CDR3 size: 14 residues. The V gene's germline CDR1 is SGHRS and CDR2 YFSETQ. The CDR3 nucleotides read TGCGCCAGCAGGTTAGCGGAGACGGTAGATACGCAGTATTTT. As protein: CASRLAETVDTQYF.

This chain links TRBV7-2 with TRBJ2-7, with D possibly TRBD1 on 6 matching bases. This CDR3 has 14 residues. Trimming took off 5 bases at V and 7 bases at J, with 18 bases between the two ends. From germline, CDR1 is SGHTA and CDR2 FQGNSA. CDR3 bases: TGTGCCAGCAGCCCCGGGACGCCCCAGGGGGAGCAGTACTTC. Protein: CASSPGTPQGEQYF.

The CDR3: CASSPGLAGAETQYF. Here the CDR3 DNA reads TGCGCCAGCAGCCCGGGACTAGCGGGAGCGGAGACCCAGTACTTC. V and J are TRBV4-1 and TRBJ2-5; 14 nucleotides agree with TRBD2. From germline, CDR1 is MGHRA and CDR2 YSYEKL. The trim removed 4 bases at V and 5 bases at J, leaving 3 bases unmatched. CDR3 length: 15 residues.